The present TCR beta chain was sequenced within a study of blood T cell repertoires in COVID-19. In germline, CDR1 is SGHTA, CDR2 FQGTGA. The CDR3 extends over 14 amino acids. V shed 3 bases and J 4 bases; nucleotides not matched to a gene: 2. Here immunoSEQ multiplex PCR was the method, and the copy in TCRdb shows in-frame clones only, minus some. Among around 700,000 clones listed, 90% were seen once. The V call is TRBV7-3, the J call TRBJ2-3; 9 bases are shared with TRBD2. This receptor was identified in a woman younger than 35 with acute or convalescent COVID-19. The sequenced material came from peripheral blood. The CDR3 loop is CASSFVAGADTQYF. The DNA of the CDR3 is TGTGCCAGCAGCTTTGTAGCGGGGGCAGATACGCAGTATTTT.